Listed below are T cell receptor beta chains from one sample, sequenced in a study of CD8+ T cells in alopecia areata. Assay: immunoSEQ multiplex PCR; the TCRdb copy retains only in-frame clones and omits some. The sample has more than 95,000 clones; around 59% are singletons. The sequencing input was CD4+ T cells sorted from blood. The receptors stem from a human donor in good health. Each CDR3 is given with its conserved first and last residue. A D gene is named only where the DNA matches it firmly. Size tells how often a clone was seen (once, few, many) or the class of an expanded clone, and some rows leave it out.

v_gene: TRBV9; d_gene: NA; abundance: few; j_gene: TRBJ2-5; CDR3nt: TGTGCCAGCAGCTCCCGGGCGACGAGAGGGGAGACCCAGTACTTC; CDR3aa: CASSSRATRGETQYF
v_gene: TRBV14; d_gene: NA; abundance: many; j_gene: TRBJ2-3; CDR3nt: TGTGCCAGCAGCCAAGGGGTGGTGGTCGCCATCACAGATACGCAGTATTTT; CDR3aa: CASSQGVVVAITDTQYF
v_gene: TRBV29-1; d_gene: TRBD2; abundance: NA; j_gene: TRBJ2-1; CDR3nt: TGCAGCGTGAGACCCCGGGGGGGAATCACCTACAATGAGCAGTTCTTC; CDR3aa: CSVRPRGGITYNEQFF
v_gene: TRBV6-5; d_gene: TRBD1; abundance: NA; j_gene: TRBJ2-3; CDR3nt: TGTGCCAGCAGCTGGACAGGGGGCACAGATACGCAGTATTTT; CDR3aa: CASSWTGGTDTQYF
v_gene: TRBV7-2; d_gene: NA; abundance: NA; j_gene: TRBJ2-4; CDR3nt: TGTGCCAGCAGCCCAGACAGCGGCTACAACATTCAGTACTTC; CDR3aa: CASSPDSGYNIQYF
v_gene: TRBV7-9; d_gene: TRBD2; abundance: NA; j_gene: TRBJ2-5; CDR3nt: TGTGCCAGCAGTAGACTAGCGGGAATCCAAGAGACCCAGTACTTC; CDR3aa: CASSRLAGIQETQYF
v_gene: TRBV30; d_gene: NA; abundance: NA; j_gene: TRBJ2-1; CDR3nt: TGTGCCTGGAGGGGGCTGGCTGAGCAGTTCTTC; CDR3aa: CAWRGLAEQFF
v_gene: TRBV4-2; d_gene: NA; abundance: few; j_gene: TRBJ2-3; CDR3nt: TGTGCCAGCAGCCAAGGGGCCGGGACGGATGTCACAGATACGCAGTATTTT; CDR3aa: CASSQGAGTDVTDTQYF
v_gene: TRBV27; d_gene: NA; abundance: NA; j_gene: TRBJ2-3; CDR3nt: TGTGCCAGCAGTGAACAGATGAGCACAGATACGCAGTATTTT; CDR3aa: CASSEQMSTDTQYF
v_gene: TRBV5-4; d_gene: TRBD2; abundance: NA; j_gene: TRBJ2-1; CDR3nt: TGTGCCAGCTTCGGGACTAGCGGTGTTGGTGAGCAGTTCTTC; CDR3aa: CASFGTSGVGEQFF
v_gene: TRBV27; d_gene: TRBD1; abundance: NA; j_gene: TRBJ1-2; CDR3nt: TGTGCCAGCAGTCCCGGGACAGGGGGTAACTATGGCTACACCTTC; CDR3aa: CASSPGTGGNYGYTF
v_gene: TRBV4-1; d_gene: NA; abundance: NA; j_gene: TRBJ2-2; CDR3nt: TGCGCCAGCAGCCAAGATAGGTCCGGGGAGCTGTTTTTT; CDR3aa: CASSQDRSGELFF
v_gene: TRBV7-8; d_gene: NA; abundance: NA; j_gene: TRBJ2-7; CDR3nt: TGTGCCAGCAGCCATCTCCGGGCCTTTGCCCCCTACGAGCAGTACTTC; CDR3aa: CASSHLRAFAPYEQYF
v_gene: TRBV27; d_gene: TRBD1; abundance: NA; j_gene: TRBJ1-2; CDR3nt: TGTGCCAGCAGTTTTAGTGTCGGGACAGCCAACTATGGCTACACCTTC; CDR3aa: CASSFSVGTANYGYTF
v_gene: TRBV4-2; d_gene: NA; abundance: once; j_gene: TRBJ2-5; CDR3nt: TGTGCCAGCAGCCAAGATATGGCTAGCCGAAACCAAGAGACCCAGTACTTC; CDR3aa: CASSQDMASRNQETQYF
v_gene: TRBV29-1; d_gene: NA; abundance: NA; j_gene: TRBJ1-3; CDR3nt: TGCAGCGTTTCGATGGGGTGGTCAGGAAACACCATATATTTT; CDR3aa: CSVSMGWSGNTIYF
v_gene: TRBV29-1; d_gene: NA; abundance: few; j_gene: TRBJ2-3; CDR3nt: TGCAGCGTTGATGTGATCGGTGGGTCACCAGATACGCAGTATTTT; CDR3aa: CSVDVIGGSPDTQYF
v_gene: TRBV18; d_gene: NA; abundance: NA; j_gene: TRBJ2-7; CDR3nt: TGTGCCAGCTCACCGACCCCGGGAAAGAACGAGCAGTACTTC; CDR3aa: CASSPTPGKNEQYF
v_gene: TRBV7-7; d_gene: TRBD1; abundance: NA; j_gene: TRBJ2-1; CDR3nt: TGTGCTAGCAGCTTAGACACCGGGACAGGGGGAAGCAATGAGCAGTTCTTC; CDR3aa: CASSLDTGTGGSNEQFF
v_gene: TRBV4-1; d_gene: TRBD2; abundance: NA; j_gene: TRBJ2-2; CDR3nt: TGCGCCAGCAGCCAACGAATACTAGCGGGGGTTAACACCGGGGAGCTGTTTTTT; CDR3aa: CASSQRILAGVNTGELFF
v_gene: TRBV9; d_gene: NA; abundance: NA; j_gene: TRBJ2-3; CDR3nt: TGTGCCAGCAGCGTACGTCTAGGGGGAGATACGCAGTATTTT; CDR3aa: CASSVRLGGDTQYF
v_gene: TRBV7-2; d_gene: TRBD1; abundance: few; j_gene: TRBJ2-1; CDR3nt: TGTGCCAGCAGCTCCCAGGGGGCGTTGAATCATGAGCAGTTCTTC; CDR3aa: CASSSQGALNHEQFF
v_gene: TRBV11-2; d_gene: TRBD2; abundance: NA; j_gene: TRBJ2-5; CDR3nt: TGTGCCAGCAGCCTGTCAACTAGCGGGGGCCAAGAGACCCAGTACTTC; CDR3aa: CASSLSTSGGQETQYF
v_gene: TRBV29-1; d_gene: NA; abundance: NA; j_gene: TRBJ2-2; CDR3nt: TGCAGCGGGACAGCGAACACCGGGGAGCTGTTTTTT; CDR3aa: CSGTANTGELFF
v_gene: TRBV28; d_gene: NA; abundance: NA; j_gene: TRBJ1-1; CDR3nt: TGTGCCAGCAGTTTCAACAGGGCGGGCACTGAAGCTTTCTTT; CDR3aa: CASSFNRAGTEAFF
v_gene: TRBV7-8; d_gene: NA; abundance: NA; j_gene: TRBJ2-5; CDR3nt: TGTGCCAGCAGCTTAGCAGAGACCCAGTACTTC; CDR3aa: CASSLAETQYF
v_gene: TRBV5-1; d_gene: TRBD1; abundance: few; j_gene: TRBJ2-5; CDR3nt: TGCGCCAGCAGCCAGACAGGGGACGGGACCCAGTACTTC; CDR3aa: CASSQTGDGTQYF
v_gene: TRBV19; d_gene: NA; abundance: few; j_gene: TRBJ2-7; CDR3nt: TGTGCCAGTAGTTCCGGACGGAGGAGCGACGAGCAGTACTTC; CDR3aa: CASSSGRRSDEQYF
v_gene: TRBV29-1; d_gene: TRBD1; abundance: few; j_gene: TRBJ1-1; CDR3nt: TGCAGCGCAGGAGACAGGGTAACTGAAGCTTTCTTT; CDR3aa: CSAGDRVTEAFF
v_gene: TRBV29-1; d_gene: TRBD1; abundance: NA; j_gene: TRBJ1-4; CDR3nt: TGCAGCGTAGCACCGACCGGGACAGGGAATGAAAAACTGTTTTTT; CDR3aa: CSVAPTGTGNEKLFF
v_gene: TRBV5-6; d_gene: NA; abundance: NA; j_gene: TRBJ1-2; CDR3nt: TGTGCCAGCAGCTCACCTAACTATGGCTACACCTTC; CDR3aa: CASSSPNYGYTF
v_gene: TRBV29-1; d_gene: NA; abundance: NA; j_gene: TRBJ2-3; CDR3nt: TGCAGCGTTGCCAGAGGGGGTAGCGCAGATACGCAGTATTTT; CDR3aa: CSVARGGSADTQYF
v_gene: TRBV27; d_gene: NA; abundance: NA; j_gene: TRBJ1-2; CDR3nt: TGTGCCAGCGGGGGGGGGCAACTATTCAACTATGGCTACACCTTC; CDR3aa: CASGGGQLFNYGYTF
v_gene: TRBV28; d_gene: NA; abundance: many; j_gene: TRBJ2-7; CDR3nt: TGTGCCAGCAGTTCTATGACGGTCAGCTCCTACGAGCAGTACTTC; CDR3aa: CASSSMTVSSYEQYF
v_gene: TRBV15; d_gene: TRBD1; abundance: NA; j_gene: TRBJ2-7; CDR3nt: TGTGCCACCAGCAGGACGACAGGGCGCGAGCAGTACTTC; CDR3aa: CATSRTTGREQYF
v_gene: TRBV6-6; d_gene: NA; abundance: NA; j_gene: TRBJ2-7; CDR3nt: TGTGCCAGCCAGAGGCCATCCCCCTCCTACGAGCAGTACTTC; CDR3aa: CASQRPSPSYEQYF
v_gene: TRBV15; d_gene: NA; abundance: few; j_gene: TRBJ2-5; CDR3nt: TGTGCCACCAGCAGTATGATGGGGCCTTATGAGACCCAGTACTTC; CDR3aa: CATSSMMGPYETQYF
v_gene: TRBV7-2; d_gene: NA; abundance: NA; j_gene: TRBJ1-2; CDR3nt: TGTGCCAGCAGCTTAGTTCAGCCTAACTATGGCTACACCTTC; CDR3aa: CASSLVQPNYGYTF
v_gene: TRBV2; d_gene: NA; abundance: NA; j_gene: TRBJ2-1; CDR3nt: TGTGCCAGCAGTGGGGGCAGAGGTGAGCAGTTCTTC; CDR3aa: CASSGGRGEQFF
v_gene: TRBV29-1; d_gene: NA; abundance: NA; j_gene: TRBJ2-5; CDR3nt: TGCAGCTCCACGGGGGCCCAAGAGACCCAGTACTTC; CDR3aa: CSSTGAQETQYF
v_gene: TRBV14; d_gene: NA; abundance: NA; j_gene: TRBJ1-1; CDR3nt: TGTGCCAGCAGCCAAGATTGGGCCTCTGAAGCTTTCTTT; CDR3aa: CASSQDWASEAFF
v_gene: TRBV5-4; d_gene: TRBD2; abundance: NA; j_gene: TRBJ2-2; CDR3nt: TGTGCCAGCAGGCCCCTGGCGGGGGGGAACACCGGGGAGCTGTTTTTT; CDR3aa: CASRPLAGGNTGELFF
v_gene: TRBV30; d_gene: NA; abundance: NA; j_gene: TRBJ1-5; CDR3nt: TGTGCCTGGAGTACGACAGGCGATCAGCCCCAGCATTTT; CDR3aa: CAWSTTGDQPQHF
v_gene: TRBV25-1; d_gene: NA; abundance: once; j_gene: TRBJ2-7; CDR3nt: TGTGCCAGCAGTGAATCGGGTCTAGCCTACGAGCAGTACTTC; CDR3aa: CASSESGLAYEQYF
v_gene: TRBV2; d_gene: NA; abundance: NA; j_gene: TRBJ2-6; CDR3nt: TGTGCCAGCATTCGCTCTCCTGGGGCCAACGTCCTGACTTTC; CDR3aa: CASIRSPGANVLTF